What follows describes a single T cell receptor beta chain. The antigen is undetermined. These data originate in a study of T cell responses to AZD1222 COVID-19 vaccine. Overall study: Second-dose intervals of approximately 4 or approximately 12 weeks were pooled. Study results and caveats: Nearly half of the spike-specific TCRs reportedly recognize variant regions that carry no mutations. Females outnumbered males among donors, who were mostly white British; clonal diversity was possibly underestimated. Baseline seropositivity characterized only a handful of AZD1222 recipients.

CDR1 SQVTM and CDR2 ANQGSEA come from the germline V gene. Trimming cost V 5 bases and J 10 bases, with 15 bases left between them. The CDR3 extends over 13 amino acids. Sequencing used immunoSEQ multiplex PCR; TCRdb keeps in-frame clones, though not all of them. The sample has under 130,000 clones, more than 75% seen once. The material sequenced was peripheral blood, taken on day 0 of AZD1222 vaccination. This TCR was recovered from an adult in good health. V and J are TRBV29-1 and TRBJ1-6; perhaps TRBD1 as D (6 bases). The CDR3 region is CSVSQGGESPLHF. The CDR3, as DNA: TGCAGCGTTAGTCAAGGGGGAGAGTCACCCCTCCACTTT.